The next 24 T cell receptor beta chains were all read from a single sample in a study of memory CD4+ T cells and cytomegalovirus serostatus (dated by TCRdb to about 2019). A FACSAria II was used to sort memory CD4+ T cells, defined as single viable CD3+CD4+CD8-CD45RO+ cells. Libraries were prepared through the immunoSEQ multiplex PCR assay. This immuneACCESS table, as held by TCRdb, lists in-frame sequences with V and J called but not all clones. Of the missing ones, under half trace to an unresolved V gene in checked studies; the others have no known cause. Across this sample there are about 80,000 clones, with about 85% seen only once. The biggest ten clones account for around 0.75% of the sample. What was sequenced was memory CD4+ T cells from blood. The receptors here all came from an adult in good health and CMV-seronegative.

V usage is TRBV6-6 and J usage is TRBJ1-1, with D perhaps TRBD1 (6 bases). V was clipped by 6 bases and J by 1 base, with 9 bases between them. Looked up from germline, CDR1 is MNHNY and CDR2 is SVGAGI (reference sequence). The CDR3 sequence is 13 residues long. The CDR3 loop reads CASSPRGNTEAFF. The CDR3 DNA follows: TGTGCCAGCAGCCCCAGGGGGAACACTGAAGCTTTCTTT.

Turning to this clone: A much larger clone is a single base away; this may be a read error. Within the sample, other DNA sequences also encode this same CDR3. The gene calls are TRBV9 and TRBJ1-2; 7 bases are a match to TRBD1. The CDR3 is made up of 13 amino acids. Per germline, CDR1 SGDLS and CDR2 YYNGEE. The V and J ends lost 3 bases and 2 bases, in that order; junction bases with no gene match: 1. This CDR3 is CASSAQGNYGYTF. In DNA, the CDR3 is TGTGCCAGCAGCGCACAGGGGAACTATGGCTACACCTTC.

This chain uses TRBV30 with TRBJ1-3, with D possibly matching TRBD1 (5 bases). CDR1 is GTSNPN, CDR2 SVGIG, per germline (reference sequence). The CDR3 has 16 residues. With 0 bases removed from V and 0 bases from J, the gap between germline ends came to 12 bases. CDR3: CAWSVLAGTSGNTIYF. CDR3 nucleotides: TGTGCCTGGAGTGTACTAGCAGGGACCTCTGGAAACACCATATATTTT.

V gene TRBV27 combines with J gene TRBJ1-2; no definite D call. V gave up 1 base and J gave up 6 bases, with 12 bases separating them. The CDR3 runs to 14 residues. Germline CDR1 is MNHEY and CDR2 is SMNVEV (reference sequence). CDR3 bases: TGTGCCAGCAGTTTATGGGCCGGCGACAATGGCTACACCTTC. Translating gives CASSLWAGDNGYTF.

CDR3 loop: CASSPGSNQPQHF. The CDR3 DNA sequence: TGTGCCAGCAGCCCCGGTAGCAATCAGCCCCAGCATTTT. The V gene is TRBV7-3, the J gene TRBJ1-5; D uncertain. The germline gives CDR1 SGHTA, CDR2 FQGTGA. The V and J ends lost 5 bases and 0 bases respectively, with 5 bases between them. This CDR3 has 13 amino acids. The full variable domain, its missing parts supplied by reference TRBV7-3 and TRBJ1-5, is GAGVSQTPSNKVTEKGKYVELRCDPISGHTALYWYRQSLGQGPEFLIYFQGTGAADDSGLPNDRFFAVRPEGSVSTLKIQRTERGDSAVYLCASSPGSNQPQHFGDGTRLSIL.

The gene calls are TRBV30 and TRBJ2-7; unclear D gene. Germline CDR1 reads GTSNPN; CDR2 reads SVGIG (reference sequence). The CDR3 spans 13 residues. V lost 0 bases, J lost 7 bases, and 13 bases lay in between. The CDR3 nucleotides read TGTGCCTGGAGTGTATCCCAAATTGGGGAGCAGTACTTC. It translates to CAWSVSQIGEQYF.

CDR3: CAWRRDRNTEAFF. CDR3 bases: TGTGCCTGGCGCCGGGACAGAAACACTGAAGCTTTCTTT. V usage is TRBV30 and J usage is TRBJ1-1; 7 bases map to TRBD1. V dropped 5 bases and J dropped 2; count of bases not matched to a gene: 5. Germline V CDR1 and CDR2: GTSNPN, SVGIG (reference sequence). The CDR3 sequence is 13 residues long. Together with reference TRBV30 and TRBJ1-1, the CDR3 gives the full variable domain: SQTIHQWPATLVQPVGSPLSLECTVEGTSNPNLYWYRQAAGRGLQLLFYSVGIGQISSEVPQNLSASRPQDRQFILSSKKLLLSDSGFYLCAWRRDRNTEAFFGQGTRLTVV.

This clone rates as medium-sized. The chain joins TRBV6-6 to TRBJ1-1; D may be TRBD1 (5 bases). The germline gives CDR1 MNHNY, CDR2 SVGAGI (reference sequence). The CDR3 consists of 11 residues. Trimming took off 5 bases at V and 7 bases at J, with 8 bases between the two ends. CDR3 sequence reads: CASSRDGEAFF. The CDR3 DNA is TGTGCCAGCAGTCGGGACGGTGAAGCTTTCTTT.

This chain joins TRBV5-1 and TRBJ2-1; the D is unclear. The length of the CDR3 is 13 residues. V was cut by 0 bases and J by 8 bases, with 9 bases left in between. The germline V gene encodes CDR1 SGHRS and CDR2 YFSETQ. CDR3 in amino acids: CASSLDYRDEQFF. The CDR3 DNA reads as TGCGCCAGCAGCTTGGATTACCGGGATGAGCAGTTCTTC.

This rearrangement joins TRBV11-3 to TRBJ2-3; D may be TRBD1 (7 bases). CDR3 size: 16 residues. The V end was cut by 1 base, the J end by 4 bases, with 15 bases between. CDR1 is SGHNT and CDR2 is YENEEA in the germline V gene. The CDR3 region has the DNA TGTGCCAGCAGCTTAGGGGCAGGGGGGCGCGCAGATACGCAGTATTTT. Translation: CASSLGAGGRADTQYF.

The chain joins TRBV9 to TRBJ1-4, with D hard to call. The germline V gene encodes CDR1 SGDLS and CDR2 YYNGEE. Trimming pared 0 bases from V and 4 bases from J, leaving 10 bases between. CDR3 length: 15 residues. The CDR3 nucleotides read TGTGCCAGCAGCGTAGCTTCACGGGATAATGAAAAACTGTTTTTT. Its translation is CASSVASRDNEKLFF.

In nucleotides, the CDR3 is TGTGCCAGCAGCCCGAATGCGCGCTTCACCGGGGAGCTGTTTTTT. Its protein is CASSPNARFTGELFF. The gene calls are TRBV7-3 and TRBJ2-2; D gene uncertain. CDR3 size: 15 residues. Trimming shortened V by 5 bases and J by 4 bases, and 14 bases separated the two germline ends. Germline lookup yields CDR1 SGHTA and CDR2 FQGTGA.

This chain uses TRBV21-1 with TRBJ1-5. TRBV21-1 is noted as a pseudogene. This CDR3 has 17 residues. The chain's CDR3 is CASSKAIGTRFCQPQHF. The CDR3 DNA follows: TGTGCCAGCAGCAAAGCGATCGGGACCCGCTTCTGTCAGCCCCAGCATTTT.

This clone appeared a single time. An end of the junction does not agree with germline; a read error may underlie this. The chain carries TRBV7-8 and TRBJ2-5; no clear D gene. There are 13 residues in the CDR3. Germline loops: CDR1 SGHVS, CDR2 FQNEAQ. The CDR3 sequence is CASSLALYVRGHF. The CDR3 DNA follows: TGTGCCAGCAGCTTAGCGCTCTACGTCCGTGGTCACTTC.

This chain joins TRBV19 and TRBJ2-1; D is perhaps TRBD2 (6 bases). The germline V gene has CDR1 LNHDA and CDR2 SQIVND (reference sequence). The CDR3 length is 13 residues. The V and J ends lost 7 bases and 0 bases respectively, with 7 bases between them. The CDR3 spells CASTGVSYNEQFF. Here the CDR3 DNA reads TGTGCCAGTACGGGGGTCTCCTACAATGAGCAGTTCTTC.

This chain connects TRBV30 to TRBJ2-3; no clear D. V lost 0 bases to trimming and J lost 4 bases, with 5 bases between them. The CDR3 is made up of 12 amino acids. Germline loops: CDR1 GTSNPN, CDR2 SVGIG (reference sequence). CDR3 protein: CAWSVLADTQYF. The CDR3 region has the DNA TGTGCCTGGAGTGTACTCGCAGATACGCAGTATTTT.

The chain employs TRBV28 and TRBJ2-5; D perhaps matches TRBD2 (6 bases). V lost 2 bases to trimming and J lost 2 bases, with 12 bases between them. The CDR3 is made up of 15 amino acids. The germline CDR1 and CDR2 sequences are MDHEN and SYDVKM. The CDR3 DNA sequence: TGTGCCAGCAGTTTAACCCCTAGCGCTCAAGAGACCCAGTACTTC. It yields the protein CASSLTPSAQETQYF.

This clone was seen a few times. J is TRBJ1-1 and V is TRBV23-1, with 8 bases that match TRBD1. TRBV23-1 is known as an ORF, though its function is uncertain. The CDR3 length is 14 residues. Trimming at V came to 5 bases and at J to 4 bases, leaving 6 bases not matched to a gene. CDR3 protein: CASSGGQGGTEAFF. DNA for the CDR3: TGCGCCAGCAGTGGAGGACAGGGAGGCACTGAAGCTTTCTTT.

The V gene is TRBV9, the J gene TRBJ1-1; 9 bases align to TRBD1. The CDR3 spans 15 residues. The V gene's germline CDR1 is SGDLS and CDR2 YYNGEE. With V trimmed by 1 base and J by 4 bases, 5 bases remained unmatched. DNA for the CDR3: TGTGCCAGCAGCGTAACAGGGGGCGCGGCCACTGAAGCTTTCTTT. Translating it yields CASSVTGGAATEAFF. The whole variable domain, filled in from reference TRBV9 and TRBJ1-1, reads DSGVTQTPKHLITATGQRVTLRCSPRSGDLSVYWYQQSLDQGLQFLIQYYNGEERAKGNILERFSAQQFPDLHSELNLSSLELGDSALYFCASSVTGGAATEAFFGQGTRLTVV.

The chain couples TRBV7-3 to TRBJ1-1, with D unresolved. V dropped 2 bases and J dropped 0 bases, with 4 bases sitting between them. The CDR3 sequence is 13 residues long. The germline gives CDR1 SGHTA, CDR2 FQGTGA. CDR3 DNA sequence: TGTGCCAGCAGCTTAGTAGTGAACACTGAAGCTTTCTTT. This encodes CASSLVVNTEAFF.

The chain couples TRBV7-9 to TRBJ1-3; weak D call: TRBD1 (5 bases). V was trimmed by 5 bases and J by 10 bases, leaving 18 bases between them. The CDR3 sequence is 14 residues long. From germline, CDR1 is SEHNR and CDR2 FQNEAQ (reference sequence). The CDR3 nucleotides read TGTGCCAGCAGCCCCGACAGTTTCGGGACGACCATATATTTT. It encodes CASSPDSFGTTIYF.

The gene calls are TRBV2 and TRBJ2-5; TRBD1 matches 8 bases. Germline V CDR1 and CDR2: SNHLY, FYNNEI. Germline trimming cut 3 bases from V and 6 bases from J; bases unmatched to any gene: 9. CDR3 length: 15 residues. Here the CDR3 DNA reads TGTGCCAGCAGTGAGTTTCAGGGGGCGCGGAAGACCCAGTACTTC. Translating gives CASSEFQGARKTQYF. The full variable domain, with the rest looked up from reference TRBV2 and TRBJ2-5, is EPEVTQTPSHQVTQMGQEVILRCVPISNHLYFYWYRQILGQKVEFLVSFYNNEISEKSEIFDDQFSVERPDGSNFTLKIRSTKLEDSAMYFCASSEFQGARKTQYFGPGTRLLVL.

V is TRBV4-3 and J is TRBJ1-4; TRBD1 might be the D (5 bases). Germline V gene sequence: CDR1 LGHNA, CDR2 YSLEER. Trimming shortened V by 1 base and J by 4 bases, and 13 bases separated the two germline ends. The CDR3 contains 16 residues. The CDR3 bases are TGCGCCAGCAGCCAAGGGCCGAGCGACAGTAATGAAAAACTGTTTTTT. This gives the protein CASSQGPSDSNEKLFF.

About this clone: The same CDR3 is also encoded by other DNA sequences in this sample. The V gene is TRBV7-9, the J gene TRBJ2-5; 7 bases match TRBD2. This CDR3 has 13 amino acids. V dropped 1 base and J dropped 5; count of bases not matched to a gene: 1. Germline CDR1 SEHNR, CDR2 FQNEAQ (reference sequence). CDR3: CASSLVGGETQYF. The DNA of the CDR3 is TGTGCCAGCAGCTTAGTGGGGGGGGAGACCCAGTACTTC. The full variable domain, its missing parts supplied by reference TRBV7-9 and TRBJ2-5, is DTGVSQNPRHKITKRGQNVTFRCDPISEHNRLYWYRQTLGQGPEFLTYFQNEAQLEKSRLLSDRFSAERPKGSFSTLEIQRTEQGDSAMYLCASSLVGGETQYFGPGTRLLVL.